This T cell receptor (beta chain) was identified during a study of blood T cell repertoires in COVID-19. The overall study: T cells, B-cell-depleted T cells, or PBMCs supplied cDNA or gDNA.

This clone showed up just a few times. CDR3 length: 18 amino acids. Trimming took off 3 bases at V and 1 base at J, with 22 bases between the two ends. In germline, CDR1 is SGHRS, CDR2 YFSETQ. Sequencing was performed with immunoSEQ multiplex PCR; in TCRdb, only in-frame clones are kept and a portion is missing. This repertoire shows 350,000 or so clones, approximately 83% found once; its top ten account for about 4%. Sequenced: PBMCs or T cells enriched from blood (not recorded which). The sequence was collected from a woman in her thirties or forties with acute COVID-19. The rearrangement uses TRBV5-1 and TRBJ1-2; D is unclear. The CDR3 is CASSSNWADLNNNYGYTF. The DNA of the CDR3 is TGCGCCAGCAGCTCCAATTGGGCAGACCTAAATAATAACTATGGCTACACCTTC.